The entry below gives a single TCR beta chain sequence along with its context. This sample is drawn from a study of OX40 agonist ivuxolimab in advanced cancers. This CDR3 has 16 amino acids. Per germline, CDR1 SGHAT and CDR2 FQNNGV. Unmatched junction bases numbered 6, after V lost 5 bases and J lost 3 bases. Clones were read by immunoSEQ multiplex PCR, and TCRdb kept only the in-frame ones, dropping some. The table has about 100,000 clones, under 95% seen once; the top ten hold under 0.65%. This sample comprised CD4+ or CD8+ T cells sorted from blood, obtained in a trial of the OX40 agonist ivuxolimab. The V and J genes are TRBV11-2 and TRBJ2-3; the match to TRBD2 covers 12 bases. This receptor was taken from an adult with an advanced solid tumor such as melanoma, head and neck, liver or kidney cancer. In nucleotides, the CDR3 is TGTGCCAGCAGCGAGCGACTAGCGGGAGAAACAGATACGCAGTATTTT. Residues: CASSERLAGETDTQYF.